This entry features one TCR beta chain sequence. This clonotype was counted ten times or more. What this receptor recognizes is not known. One base away there is no much larger clone; base qualities are not given. Ophthalmopathy patients had moderately to severely active disease, with a Clinical Activity Score of 3 or more, a NOSPECS grade of 4 or more, and a disease duration of less than 3 months. Patients with uncontrolled infections, other autoimmune diseases, pregnancy or lactation were excluded. Diagnoses were established on the basis of clinical symptoms, serum thyroxine and TRAb, thyroid ultrasound, and orbital computed tomography. PBMCs were isolated from 7.5 to 10 ml of fresh peripheral blood by Ficoll-Paque density gradient centrifugation. Total RNA was extracted using Trizol reagent, and RNA quality was assessed on an Agilent 2100 Bioanalyzer. The data originate from a study of T cells in Graves' hyperthyroidism and ophthalmopathy (dated by TCRdb to about 2019). Background for the entire study: Peripheral blood was collected at initial diagnosis, before any treatment. The approximately 98 discovery patients were randomly divided into training and test sets at a 7:3 ratio. To identify distinguishing TCR V-J signatures, a discovery cohort of 90 to 100 patients was used, comprising approximately 40 with Graves' ophthalmopathy and approximately 57 with stable Graves' hyperthyroidism. After blood sampling, hyperthyroidism patients were treated with methimazole at a starting dose of 30 mg daily, and ophthalmopathy patients were treated with high-dose intravenous methylprednisolone. TCR Vbeta CDR3 sequencing of some 140 peripheral blood samples (around 45 ophthalmopathy, about 80 hyperthyroidism and around 17 progressor patients) is reported in the paper. Whether ophthalmopathy could be predicted prospectively was tested in an independent validation cohort made up of under 20 hyperthyroidism patients plus 17 patients who later progressed to ophthalmopathy. In roughly six Graves' hyperthyroidism patients, the study also compared T-cell repertoires from thyroid tissue with T-cell repertoires from blood.

The CDR3 starts with the cysteine, ends with the phenylalanine, and has 15 residues. Left in the record is the CDR3 DNA by itself, 45 bases read in frame from the first base. CDR1 and CDR2, per the germline V gene, are MDHEN and SYDVKM. V sheds 8 bases and J sheds 6 bases, leaving 20 bases between their ends. The TCR beta CDR3 regions were amplified from the RNA transcripts. For the first round of RT-PCR on the TCR CDR3, the HTBI primer set was used together with the Qiagen OneStep RT-PCR kit. The libraries were constructed in a second round of multiplex PCR and then size-selected and purified. Paired-end sequencing of the libraries was performed with 100 bp reads on an Illumina HiSeq2000. Turning to the authors' computational methods: SOAPnuke was used to process the raw data, throwing out any read that contained adapters or uncalled bases, had a mean Phred below 15, or lacked an exact constant-primer or identifier match. High-quality paired reads were merged using COPE v1.2.5, and each unique nucleotide sequence was defined as a clonotype. MiTCR v1.1 was used to align clonotypes to the IMGT TRBV, TRBD and TRBJ reference segments. Analysis was restricted to V-J combinations with a frequency above 0.0001, which covered roughly 99% of repertoires. A TCS score was defined as the ratio of F50 (clonal expansion) to E x V (chaos), with BLOSUM62-based TCRdist applied between CDR3 peptides within each V-J. Welch's t-statistics and random forest reduced fewer than 600 V-J features to fewer than 15, which were used in a naive Bayes classifier (R e1071). TCRdb applied fastp at Q25 and MiXCR to the public reads, then kept only in-frame beta chains. Each entry is one CDR3 protein sequence, shown with its most common DNA and genes. These V and J calls rely on TCRdb rather than the paper's analysis. For this sample the table gives around 300,000 distinct CDR3 sequences, of which roughly 13% were detected only once. Together, the top ten hold 34% of the sample.

The study at large found these results: In validation, the model predicted progression to ophthalmopathy with 65% to 71% sensitivity and approximately 74% specificity, a median of around six months before onset. Most expanded thyroid clonotypes (frequency above 0.001) were also found in blood, which suggests that blood repertoires may mirror thyroid immune responses. Sample size was not statistically predetermined, and blinding of investigators to group allocation was not performed. A model built on a 13 V-J signature distinguished ophthalmopathy from stable hyperthyroidism, reaching roughly 88% sensitivity and 81% to 83% specificity in cross-validation and 80%/75% in testing.

Material for sequencing was blood. This receptor chain uses TRBV28 and TRBJ2-1; TRBD2 is perhaps the D gene, given 6 matching bases. The clonotype originates from a woman in her forties with Graves' ophthalmopathy. The CDR3 protein is CASDTGGIGGNEQFF. The nucleotide sequence is TGTGCCAGCGATACAGGCGGGATCGGGGGCAATGAGCAGTTCTTC.